The 30 T cell receptor beta chains below come from one sample, sequenced in a study of cytomegalovirus exposure and HLA in healthy donors. With 60 Vbeta and 13 Jbeta primers, the PCR was carried out. Using immunoSEQ multiplex PCR, the repertoire was profiled, and TCRdb retains in-frame clones only, with some absent. Reported are about 52,000 clones; the ten largest clones contain about 12%. The sample comprised PBMCs. Every receptor here comes from an older woman in good health and CMV-seropositive.

V and J are TRBV9 and TRBJ2-7, with D maybe TRBD2 (6 bases). The CDR3 length is 15 residues. Germline CDR1 reads SGDLS; CDR2 reads YYNGEE. V dropped 4 bases and J dropped 2 bases, with 16 bases sitting between them. The CDR3 loop reads CASSPQLASAYEQYF. The CDR3 DNA is TGTGCCAGCAGCCCCCAGCTAGCGAGCGCCTACGAGCAGTACTTC.

This sequence joins TRBV25-1 and TRBJ1-5, with D possibly TRBD1 on 5 matching bases. This CDR3 is 15 amino acids long. Looked up from germline, CDR1 is MGHDK and CDR2 is SYGVNS. V was pared by 2 bases and J by 0 bases, with 8 bases between. The CDR3 sequence: CASSEGGASNQPQHF. The CDR3 DNA follows: TGTGCCAGCAGTGAAGGAGGGGCTAGCAATCAGCCCCAGCATTTT. The full variable domain, rest sourced from reference TRBV25-1 and TRBJ1-5, is EADIYQTPRYLVIGTGKKITLECSQTMGHDKMYWYQQDPGMELHLIHYSYGVNSTEKGDLSSESTVSRIRTEHFPLTLESARPSHTSQYLCASSEGGASNQPQHFGDGTRLSIL.

The J gene is TRBJ1-4, the V gene TRBV2, with D possibly TRBD1 on 6 matching bases. Germline loops: CDR1 SNHLY, CDR2 FYNNEI. This CDR3 contains 15 residues. V dropped 6 bases and J dropped 8 bases, with 19 bases sitting between them. The CDR3 spells CASSVTGLQGEKLFF. The DNA for the CDR3 is TGTGCCAGCAGCGTTACAGGGCTCCAGGGGGAAAAACTGTTTTTT.

The chain carries TRBV28 and TRBJ2-7; weak D call: TRBD2 (6 bases). The CDR3 extends over 14 amino acids. CDR1 MDHEN and CDR2 SYDVKM come from the germline V gene. Trimming removed 6 bases at V and 0 bases at J, with 12 bases between. CDR3 nucleotide sequence: TGTGCCAGCAGACCAAAGGGACTCTCCTACGAGCAGTACTTC. Amino acid sequence: CASRPKGLSYEQYF.

The J gene is TRBJ2-7, the V gene TRBV7-9; 9 positions match TRBD2. The length of the CDR3 is 14 residues. CDR1 is SEHNR, CDR2 FQNEAQ, per germline (reference sequence). V was pared by 3 bases and J by 3 bases, with 3 bases of the junction left unmatched. The CDR3 is CASSFGSGGYEQYF. The CDR3 nucleotides read TGTGCCAGCAGCTTTGGTAGCGGGGGCTACGAGCAGTACTTC.

On this clone: This sample also contains other DNA sequences that code for the same CDR3. The chain joins TRBV5-1 to TRBJ1-1; 9 bases fit TRBD1. J gave up 5 bases and V 4 bases, and 6 bases lay outside the gene matches. Looked up from germline, CDR1 is SGHRS and CDR2 is YFSETQ. This CDR3 is 14 amino acids long. The CDR3: CASSTQGARTEAFF. The CDR3, as DNA: TGCGCCAGCAGCACACAGGGGGCGCGGACTGAAGCTTTCTTT.

The chain is built from TRBV5-1 and TRBJ2-7, with D possibly matching TRBD2 (7 bases). The CDR3 runs to 18 residues. V was pared by 0 bases and J by 2 bases, with 21 bases between. Germline assignment: CDR1 SGHRS and CDR2 YFSETQ. This CDR3 reads CASSLGAGYREGAYEQYF. Here the CDR3 DNA reads TGCGCCAGCAGCTTGGGAGCAGGTTACAGGGAGGGCGCCTACGAGCAGTACTTC.

The genes are TRBV6-1 and TRBJ2-7; 8 nucleotides match TRBD1. The V and J ends lost 2 bases and 5 bases, in that order; junction bases with no gene match: 8. Per germline, CDR1 MNHNS and CDR2 SASEGT. CDR3 length: 15 amino acids. DNA of the CDR3: TGTGCCAGCAGTGAACCGACAGGGGTTCCCCACGAGCAGTACTTC. It specifies CASSEPTGVPHEQYF.

This chain uses TRBV2 with TRBJ1-1; 10 nucleotides line up with TRBD1. The CDR3 is 15 amino acids. V trimming: 6 bases; J trimming: 1 base; junction bases outside the gene matches: 5. Germline V gene lookup returns CDR1 SNHLY and CDR2 FYNNEI. CDR3: CASRPRQGANTEAFF. CDR3 DNA: TGTGCCAGCAGGCCTAGACAGGGGGCGAACACTGAAGCTTTCTTT.

V and J are TRBV19 and TRBJ2-5, with D possibly matching TRBD1 (6 bases). The CDR3 covers 15 residues. CDR1 is LNHDA and CDR2 is SQIVND in the germline V gene (reference sequence). The V end was cut by 8 bases, the J end by 5 bases, with 21 bases between. CDR3 DNA sequence: TGTGCCAGTTTAGGGCACAGGGAGCTAAGGGAGACCCAGTACTTC. This encodes CASLGHRELRETQYF.

The chain carries TRBV27 and TRBJ2-5; 8 bases map to TRBD1. The CDR3 covers 15 residues. Germline loops: CDR1 MNHEY, CDR2 SMNVEV (reference sequence). With 4 bases clipped from V and 5 bases from J, the junction kept 9 bases outside the gene matches. This CDR3 reads CASSSGQGRMETQYF. The CDR3 region has the DNA TGTGCCAGCAGTTCCGGACAGGGTCGTATGGAGACCCAGTACTTC.

CDR3 in DNA: TGTGCCAGCAGCTTCGGGACTAGCGGGGCCCCGGGGGAGACCCAGTACTTC. Translation gives CASSFGTSGAPGETQYF. The gene calls are TRBV11-2 and TRBJ2-5; 13 bases agree with TRBD2. The CDR3 spans 17 residues. Per germline, CDR1 SGHAT and CDR2 FQNNGV. The trim removed 3 bases at V and 5 bases at J, leaving 9 bases unmatched.

Notes on this clone: This same CDR3 is encoded by further DNA sequences in the sample. CDR3 DNA sequence: TGTGCCAGCAGCCACGCACCGGGGGGAGATGAGCAGTACTTC. As protein: CASSHAPGGDEQYF. V is TRBV5-6 and J is TRBJ2-7; 7 bases are shared with TRBD2. Germline V gene lookup returns CDR1 SGHDT and CDR2 YYEEEE. J gave up 7 bases and V 4 bases, and 11 bases lay outside the gene matches. There are 14 residues in the CDR3.

The chain couples TRBV19 to TRBJ1-1; 10 bases fit TRBD1. Per the germline V gene, CDR1 is LNHDA and CDR2 is SQIVND (reference sequence). CDR3 size: 13 residues. The J segment lost 4 bases and the V segment lost 5 bases, leaving 1 base of the junction unmatched. The CDR3 region has the DNA TGTGCCAGTAGTCGGGACAGGGGCACTGAAGCTTTCTTT. It encodes CASSRDRGTEAFF.

The chain has TRBV27 and TRBJ1-6, with 8 bases that match TRBD1. Trimming cost V 0 bases and J 6 bases; bases outside gene matches: 4. Germline CDR1 and CDR2: MNHEY and SMNVEV (reference sequence). The CDR3 has 16 residues. The CDR3 sequence: CASSLSQDRVNSPLHF. CDR3 bases: TGTGCCAGCAGTTTATCGCAGGACAGGGTTAATTCACCCCTCCACTTT.

The rearrangement links TRBV18 to TRBJ1-4, with D tentatively TRBD1 (5 bases). The CDR3 is made up of 13 amino acids. The V and J ends lost 3 bases and 6 bases respectively, with 8 bases between them. Per the germline V gene, CDR1 is KGHSH and CDR2 is LQKENI. CDR3 nucleotides: TGTGCCAGCTCACCCCTACAGGATGAAAAACTGTTTTTT. It translates to CASSPLQDEKLFF.

The chain employs TRBV7-6 and TRBJ1-3; tentatively, D is TRBD1 (6 bases). The V end was cut by 1 base, the J end by 0 bases, with 10 bases between. The CDR3 has 16 amino acids. Germline lookup yields CDR1 SGHVS and CDR2 FNYEAQ. CDR3 loop: CASSLEGGFSGNTIYF. The CDR3 DNA reads as TGTGCCAGCAGCTTAGAGGGGGGGTTCTCTGGAAACACCATATATTTT.

This chain uses TRBV6-7 with TRBJ1-2, with D maybe TRBD1 (5 bases). TRBV6-7 is an ORF, with its function uncertain. The CDR3 has 15 residues. Between the trimmed V and J ends, which lost 7 bases and 8 bases, there was a span of 23 bases. The CDR3 region has the DNA TGTGCCAGCACCTTCGCGTCCTTTCAGGGAGGCGGCTACACCTTC. It encodes CASTFASFQGGGYTF.

The V gene is TRBV18, the J gene TRBJ1-5; 7 bases agree with TRBD1. The CDR3 loop spans 17 amino acids. The ends lost 4 bases at V and 1 base at J; junction bases unmatched: 10. Per the germline V gene, CDR1 is KGHSH and CDR2 is LQKENI. CDR3 sequence reads: CASSQGAGDNSNQPQHF. The CDR3 bases are TGTGCCAGCTCACAGGGGGCAGGGGACAACAGCAATCAGCCCCAGCATTTT.

This sequence joins TRBV9 and TRBJ2-2; 8 nucleotides line up with TRBD1. Germline V gene data show CDR1 as SGDLS and CDR2 as YYNGEE. There are 15 residues in the CDR3. V was pared by 2 bases and J by 1 base, with 1 base of the junction left unmatched. This CDR3 is CASSVGQENTGELFF. The CDR3 DNA reads as TGTGCCAGCAGCGTGGGACAGGAGAACACCGGGGAGCTGTTTTTT.

V is TRBV7-9 and J is TRBJ2-1; 10 bases line up with TRBD2. Germline-derived CDR1 and CDR2 are SEHNR and FQNEAQ (reference sequence). Trimming took 1 base from V and 7 from J; bases not matched to a gene: 10. The CDR3 runs 17 residues. The CDR3 DNA reads TGTGCCAGCAGCTTAGTAATTGCTAGCGGGGGAGTGAATGAGCAGTTCTTC. Translating it yields CASSLVIASGGVNEQFF.

The chain links TRBV9 to TRBJ1-6; 7 bases are shared with TRBD1. The germline V gene has CDR1 SGDLS and CDR2 YYNGEE. V lost 3 bases to trimming and J lost 9 bases; unmatched junction nucleotides: 9. CDR3 length: 15 residues. CDR3 nucleotides: TGTGCCAGCAGCGAAGGACAGGTGGTTAGTTCACCCCTCCACTTT. It codes for CASSEGQVVSSPLHF.

The rearrangement uses TRBV5-4 and TRBJ1-2; TRBD1 matches 8 bases. Germline V gene sequence: CDR1 SGHNT, CDR2 YYREEE (reference sequence). This CDR3 comprises 13 residues. With 4 bases clipped from V and 8 bases from J, the junction kept 7 bases outside the gene matches. The CDR3 DNA is TGTGCCAGCAGCCGACAGGGGTTAGGCGGCTACACCTTC. Residues: CASSRQGLGGYTF.

As for this clone: One end of the junction varies from germline; a read error may be responsible. The chain employs TRBV13 and TRBJ2-3, with D hard to call. The CDR3 contains 15 residues. CDR1 is PRHDT and CDR2 is FYEKMQ in the germline V gene (reference sequence). The CDR3 DNA is TGTGCCAGCAGCCTAGGACCGGTGCGCACAGATACGCAGTATTTT. This sequence encodes CASSLGPVRTDTQYF.

The chain uses TRBV5-6 and TRBJ1-1; 8 nucleotides line up with TRBD1. The CDR3 runs to 16 residues. The V gene end was trimmed by 2 bases and the J gene end by 3 bases; junction bases not matched to a gene: 9. Germline V gene data show CDR1 as SGHDT and CDR2 as YYEEEE. The CDR3 nucleotides read TGTGCCAGCAGCTTCCACAGTCTGACAGGGGACACTGAAGCTTTCTTT. This translates into CASSFHSLTGDTEAFF.

The CDR3 DNA reads TGTGCCAGCATCCGGGACAGGGTTAACGAGCAGTACTTC. It translates to CASIRDRVNEQYF. The J gene is TRBJ2-7, the V gene TRBV6-1; TRBD1 matches at 9 bases. The CDR3 has 13 amino acids. Trimming at V came to 7 bases and at J to 5 bases, leaving 6 bases not matched to a gene. CDR1 and CDR2 from the germline V gene are MNHNS and SASEGT.

The chain has TRBV6-5 and TRBJ1-2; D might be TRBD1 (6 bases). CDR1 and CDR2 from the germline V gene are MNHEY and SVGAGI. Trimming cost V 2 bases and J 4 bases, with 11 bases left between them. The CDR3 is 14 amino acids. The CDR3 DNA follows: TGTGCCAGCAGTTACAGGGACACGGGCTATGGCTACACCTTC. It specifies CASSYRDTGYGYTF.

This chain joins TRBV10-1 and TRBJ1-1; TRBD1 matches 8 bases. Germline assignment: CDR1 WNHNN and CDR2 SYGVQD (reference sequence). This CDR3 comprises 19 residues. Trimming took 2 bases from V and 3 from J; bases not matched to a gene: 17. In DNA, the CDR3 is TGCGCCAGCAGTGAGGACAGGGGAGCGAGAACGGGGCCTCACACTGAAGCTTTCTTT. Translated: CASSEDRGARTGPHTEAFF.

The DNA for the CDR3 is TGTGCCACCAGAAAAATAGACTTTCAAGAGACCCAGTACTTC. It encodes CATRKIDFQETQYF. This rearrangement joins TRBV6-1 to TRBJ2-5; D gene ambiguous. Germline V lookup: CDR1 MNHNS, CDR2 SASEGT. The CDR3 loop spans 14 amino acids. The V end was cut by 10 bases, the J end by 2 bases, with 17 bases between.

The chain carries TRBV6-5 and TRBJ1-2; no firm D call. This CDR3 has 15 amino acids. Trimming pared 2 bases from V and 0 bases from J, leaving 10 bases between. Germline V lookup: CDR1 MNHEY, CDR2 SVGAGI. In DNA, the CDR3 is TGTGCCAGCAGTTACCGGGGTTCGGCTAACTATGGCTACACCTTC. It encodes CASSYRGSANYGYTF.